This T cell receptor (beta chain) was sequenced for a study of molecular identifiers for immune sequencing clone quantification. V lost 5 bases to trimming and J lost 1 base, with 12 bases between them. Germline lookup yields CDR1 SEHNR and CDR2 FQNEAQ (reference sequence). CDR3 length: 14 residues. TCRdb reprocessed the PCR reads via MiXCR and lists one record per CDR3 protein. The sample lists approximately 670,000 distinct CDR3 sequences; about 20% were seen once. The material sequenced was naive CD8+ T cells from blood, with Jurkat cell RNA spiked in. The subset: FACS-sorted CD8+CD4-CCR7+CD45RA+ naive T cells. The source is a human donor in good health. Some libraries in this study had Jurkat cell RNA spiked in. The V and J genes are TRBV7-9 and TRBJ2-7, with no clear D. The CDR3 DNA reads TGTGCCAGCAGCACCGACGGGCATTCCTACGAGCAGTACTTC. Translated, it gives CASSTDGHSYEQYF.